A single sample is the source of the 21 T cell receptor beta chains below, sequenced in a study of regulatory T cells in long-lasting Graves disease. Sample time point: newly diagnosed GD, antithyroid drugs for less than 3 months. Isolated PBMC RNA provided the starting material for the TCR library. Sequencing libraries for TCR beta were prepared with iRepertoire HTBI primers and Arm-PCR of CDR3 regions. TCRdb independently ran MiXCR on the multiplex PCR reads; one entry per CDR3 protein. The data show 350,000 to 550,000 distinct CDR3 sequences, less than 15% seen once. The same sample was also used in a study of T cells in Graves' hyperthyroidism and ophthalmopathy.

The specimen was peripheral blood mononuclear cells (PBMCs), collected at new diagnosis, from a patient treated with antithyroid drugs. Source of these receptors: a woman in her forties or fifties with Graves disease.

This clonotype occurred a few times. The chain recombines TRBV9 with TRBJ2-1; tentative D call: TRBD2 (6 bases). There are 17 residues in the CDR3. The V gene lost 0 bases and the J gene lost 8 bases, with 21 bases spanning the gap. The V gene's germline CDR1 is SGDLS and CDR2 YYNGEE. CDR3 region: CASSVGRGTARGDEQFF. The CDR3 region has the DNA TGTGCCAGCAGCGTAGGACGCGGGACCGCCCGGGGAGATGAGCAGTTCTTC. Filled out from reference TRBV9 and TRBJ2-1, the complete variable domain reads DSGVTQTPKHLITATGQRVTLRCSPRSGDLSVYWYQQSLDQGLQFLIQYYNGEERAKGNILERFSAQQFPDLHSELNLSSLELGDSALYFCASSVGRGTARGDEQFFGPGTRLTVL.

The sample holds many counts of this clonotype. The chain recombines TRBV3-1 with TRBJ2-3; TRBD2 agrees at 7 bases. The CDR3 extends over 16 amino acids. The germline CDR1 and CDR2 sequences are LGHDT and YNNKEL (reference sequence). Germline trimming cut 5 bases from V and 2 bases from J; bases unmatched to any gene: 10. CDR3 nucleotide sequence: TGTGCCAGCAGCTCCTCCTCCGCGGGAGACACAGATACGCAGTATTTT. It codes for CASSSSSAGDTDTQYF.

The rearrangement links TRBV4-1 to TRBJ2-7; the D is unclear. Deletions cut 5 bases from V and 1 base from J, with 9 bases between. CDR3 length: 13 amino acids. CDR1 MGHRA and CDR2 YSYEKL come from the germline V gene. The CDR3 coding sequence is TGCGCCAGCAGCTGGGCGAATTCCTACGAGCAGTACTTC. Amino acids: CASSWANSYEQYF.

For this clonotype: This could be a read error, since a much larger clone is one nucleotide away. DNA of the CDR3: TGTGCCAGCGGCTTAGTCTCGCTAGCGGGAGCCAATGAGCAGTTCTTC. Translated, it gives CASGLVSLAGANEQFF. This chain links TRBV13 with TRBJ2-1; 10 bases map to TRBD2. The CDR3 length is 16 residues. Germline V lookup: CDR1 PRHDT, CDR2 FYEKMQ (reference sequence). The full variable domain, with the rest looked up from reference TRBV13 and TRBJ2-1, is AAGVIQSPRHLIKEKRETATLKCYPIPRHDTVYWYQQGPGQDPQFLISFYEKMQSDKGSIPDRFSAQQFSDYHSELNMSSLELGDSALYFCASGLVSLAGANEQFFGPGTRLTVL.

This clonotype occurred many times. V is TRBV2 and J is TRBJ2-1, with 7 bases fitting TRBD1. This CDR3 is 15 amino acids long. V trimming: 6 bases; J trimming: 3 bases; junction bases outside the gene matches: 8. Looked up from germline, CDR1 is SNHLY and CDR2 is FYNNEI. CDR3 nucleotide sequence: TGTGCCAGCAGACCCGGGACAGTTCACTACAATGAGCAGTTCTTC. This gives the protein CASRPGTVHYNEQFF.

This clonotype is a singleton in its sample. This sequence joins TRBV7-9 and TRBJ1-1; a weak D match, TRBD1 (5 bases). CDR3 length equals 19 residues. The germline V gene has CDR1 SEHNR and CDR2 FQNEAQ (reference sequence). Trimming cost V 7 bases and J 5 bases, with 32 bases left between them. CDR3: CASTLVLIQGIGTETEAFF. In DNA form, the CDR3 reads TGTGCCAGCACTCTAGTCCTTATCCAAGGGATAGGGACGGAGACTGAAGCTTTCTTT.

This clonotype appeared many times. The CDR3 nucleotides are TGTGCCAGCTCAACAAGAGGGGGTACAGATACGCAGTATTTT. It translates to CASSTRGGTDTQYF. The chain is built from TRBV18 and TRBJ2-3; TRBD1 is a possible D gene (6 bases). Germline values: CDR1 KGHSH, CDR2 LQKENI. The CDR3 is 14 amino acids. V lost 5 bases and J 3 bases, leaving 12 bases between the germline ends.

This clonotype was seen many times. J is TRBJ2-4 and V is TRBV11-2; 10 bases match TRBD1. The CDR3 consists of 17 residues. The ends lost 5 bases at V and 3 bases at J; junction bases unmatched: 10. Germline CDR1 reads SGHAT; CDR2 reads FQNNGV. CDR3 sequence: CASSHGQGEGDKNIQYF. CDR3 nucleotide sequence: TGTGCCAGCAGCCACGGACAGGGGGAAGGTGACAAAAACATTCAGTACTTC.

This clonotype was counted at least ten times. The rearrangement joins TRBV29-1 to TRBJ2-5; 14 bases line up with TRBD2. CDR1 and CDR2 from the germline V gene are SQVTM and ANQGSEA. The CDR3 sequence is 16 residues long. V lost 3 bases and J lost 7; bases outside the gene matches: 10. CDR3 sequence: CSVEERLAGGPGTQYF. The CDR3 region has the DNA TGCAGCGTTGAGGAGCGACTAGCGGGAGGGCCAGGGACCCAGTACTTC. The full variable domain, its missing parts supplied by reference TRBV29-1 and TRBJ2-5, is SAVISQKPSRDICQRGTSLTIQCQVDSQVTMMFWYRQQPGQSLTLIATANQGSEATYESGFVIDKFPISRPNLTFSTLTVSNMSPEDSSIYLCSVEERLAGGPGTQYFGPGTRLLVL.

The genes are TRBV19 and TRBJ2-7; D is possibly TRBD2 (6 bases). Germline assignment: CDR1 LNHDA and CDR2 SQIVND (reference sequence). The CDR3 has 15 residues. Trimming took off 5 bases at V and 1 base at J, with 15 bases between the two ends. This chain's CDR3 is CASSASGLPSYEQYF. The CDR3 DNA sequence: TGTGCCAGTAGTGCCTCGGGACTGCCTTCCTACGAGCAGTACTTC. Filled out from reference TRBV19 and TRBJ2-7, the complete variable domain reads DGGITQSPKYLFRKEGQNVTLSCEQNLNHDAMYWYRQDPGQGLRLIYYSQIVNDFQKGDIAEGYSVSREKKESFPLTVTSAQKNPTAFYLCASSASGLPSYEQYFGPGTRLTVT.

Ten or more counts support this clonotype. The DNA of the CDR3 is TGTGCCAGCAGTGCACAGGGGGGTAATCAGCCCCAGCATTTT. Protein sequence: CASSAQGGNQPQHF. The rearrangement links TRBV6-1 to TRBJ1-5, with 8 bases that match TRBD1. The CDR3 totals 14 residues. The V and J ends lost 4 bases and 4 bases, in that order; junction bases with no gene match: 3. Germline V gene lookup returns CDR1 MNHNS and CDR2 SASEGT.

The J gene is TRBJ2-3, the V gene TRBV3-1, with a weak D call TRBD1 (5 bases). The ends were cut back, 1 base at V and 1 base at J, with 12 bases in the middle. Germline CDR1 is LGHDT and CDR2 is YNNKEL (reference sequence). The length of the CDR3 is 16 residues. The CDR3 protein is CASSQGVGERTDTQYF. The CDR3 DNA follows: TGTGCCAGCAGCCAAGGGGTAGGGGAACGCACAGATACGCAGTATTTT.

The V call is TRBV7-2, the J call TRBJ1-6; the D is unclear. The CDR3 totals 14 residues. The germline gives CDR1 SGHTA, CDR2 FQGNSA. With 5 bases removed from V and 10 bases from J, the gap between germline ends came to 15 bases. The CDR3 coding sequence is TGTGCCAGCAGCCCCCAGGTGACGTCATCACCCCTCCACTTT. This encodes CASSPQVTSSPLHF.

The J gene is TRBJ1-2, the V gene TRBV11-2, with 9 bases lining up with TRBD1. The CDR3 has 15 residues. The V and J ends lost 3 bases and 1 base, in that order; junction bases with no gene match: 3. In germline, CDR1 is SGHAT, CDR2 FQNNGV. CDR3 sequence (DNA): TGTGCCAGCAGCTTGGACAGGGGTAATAACTATGGCTACACCTTC. As protein: CASSLDRGNNYGYTF.

Notes on this clonotype: A much larger clonotype is one base distant, so this may be a read error. The V and J genes are TRBV6-1 and TRBJ2-3, with 12 bases that match TRBD1. The CDR3 extends over 19 amino acids. Per the germline V gene, CDR1 is MNHNS and CDR2 is SASEGT. CDR3 DNA: TGTACCAGCAGCCTCCGGGACAGGGGGCGGTTGACAGGCACAGATACGCAGTATTTT. Residues: CTSSLRDRGRLTGTDTQYF.

The chain has TRBV7-2 and TRBJ2-1, with 8 bases identical to TRBD2. This CDR3 region has 14 residues. Per the germline V gene, CDR1 is SGHTA and CDR2 is FQGNSA. The J segment lost 3 bases and the V segment lost 7 bases, leaving 5 bases of the junction unmatched. CDR3 residues: CASNTSGRYNEQFF. CDR3 nucleotides: TGTGCCAGCAACACTAGCGGACGCTACAATGAGCAGTTCTTC.

This clonotype has at least ten counts. The CDR3 nucleotides read TGTGCCAGCAGCCACGCGACCGGGACAGGGGTTAGGGGTAACTATGGCTACACCTTC. It encodes CASSHATGTGVRGNYGYTF. The chain combines TRBV28 with TRBJ1-2; 10 bases align to TRBD1. Germline-derived CDR1 and CDR2 are MDHEN and SYDVKM. The CDR3 totals 19 residues. V lost 6 bases and J lost 1; bases outside the gene matches: 17.

The chain uses TRBV10-2 and TRBJ2-2; no definite D call. This CDR3 has 13 residues. The V and J ends lost 10 bases and 5 bases respectively, with 14 bases between them. Germline V lookup: CDR1 WSHSY, CDR2 SAAADI. The CDR3 sequence is CATRGARTGELFF. CDR3 coding DNA: TGCGCCACCCGAGGAGCAAGGACCGGGGAGCTGTTTTTT.

V is TRBV5-1 and J is TRBJ2-7, with D perhaps TRBD2 (6 bases). CDR1 and CDR2 from the germline V gene are SGHRS and YFSETQ. CDR3 length: 14 residues. V lost 0 bases and J lost 6, with 13 bases in between. As DNA, the CDR3 is TGCGCCAGCAGCTTGGACGGGAGTACCGCCGAGCAGTACTTC. It specifies CASSLDGSTAEQYF. Full variable domain (remainder filled in from reference TRBV5-1 and TRBJ2-7): KAGVTQTPRYLIKTRGQQVTLSCSPISGHRSVSWYQQTPGQGLQFLFEYFSETQRNKGNFPGRFSGRQFSNSRSEMNVSTLELGDSALYLCASSLDGSTAEQYFGPGTRLTVT.

This clonotype was counted at least ten times. V is TRBV6-1 and J is TRBJ1-1; 10 positions agree with TRBD1. The V segment lost 6 bases and the J segment 4 bases; nucleotides outside the gene matches: 5. Germline CDR1 reads MNHNS; CDR2 reads SASEGT. The CDR3 is made up of 14 amino acids. CDR3 amino acids: CASSIRTGGTEAFF. The CDR3 bases are TGTGCCAGCAGCATCCGGACAGGGGGCACTGAAGCTTTCTTT.

As concerns this clonotype: It may be a read error: a sequence one base away is much more abundant. J is TRBJ2-1 and V is TRBV2, with 8 nucleotides matching TRBD1. This CDR3 has 15 amino acids. CDR1 and CDR2 (germline): SNHLY, FYNNEI. The CDR3 region has the DNA TGTGCCAGCGGTGAAGAGGCAGGGGGCCGCAATGAGCAGTTCTTC. This codes for CASGEEAGGRNEQFF.